A selection of T cell receptor beta chains follows, all from one sample in a study of identifying expanded T cells in peripheral blood. Sequenced by immunoSEQ multiplex PCR; TCRdb stores in-frame clones only, minus some. The sample has some 95,000 clones; approximately 84% are singletons. Sequenced material: blood. The receptors here all came from a person between 18 and 75 years old in good health. The CDR3 runs from the conserved cysteine through the conserved F or W. Each record gives: J gene, clone size, D gene, V gene, CDR3 DNA, CDR3 protein. The D gene is left open where the match is weak. Clone size is given for some rows only: seen once, a few or many times, or a class if the clone is expanded.

J gene: TRBJ2-6
clone size: NA
D gene: TRBD1
V gene: TRBV5-1
CDR3 DNA: TGCGCCAGCAGCTTGTCCGGGACAGGTGGGACCAACGTCCTGACTTTC
CDR3 protein: CASSLSGTGGTNVLTF

J gene: TRBJ2-3
clone size: NA
D gene: NA
V gene: TRBV7-2
CDR3 DNA: TGTGCCAGCAGCTTGACGGGACTGAGCACAGATACGCAGTATTTT
CDR3 protein: CASSLTGLSTDTQYF

J gene: TRBJ2-3
clone size: NA
D gene: NA
V gene: TRBV7-9
CDR3 DNA: TGTGCCAGCGACTCCGGCTCTACAGATACGCAGTATTTT
CDR3 protein: CASDSGSTDTQYF

J gene: TRBJ1-1
clone size: NA
D gene: NA
V gene: TRBV19
CDR3 DNA: TGTGCCAGTAGTCTAGGGGGGGTGAGGGTCACTGAAGCTTTCTTT
CDR3 protein: CASSLGGVRVTEAFF

J gene: TRBJ2-7
clone size: few
D gene: NA
V gene: TRBV6-5
CDR3 DNA: TGTGCCAGCAGTTCCGGGACTGCTCGGGAGCAGTACTTC
CDR3 protein: CASSSGTAREQYF

J gene: TRBJ1-2
clone size: many
D gene: NA
V gene: TRBV18
CDR3 DNA: TGTGCCAGCTCGCCATATAAACAGGGAGCTGGCTACACCTTC
CDR3 protein: CASSPYKQGAGYTF

J gene: TRBJ2-5
clone size: NA
D gene: NA
V gene: TRBV5-1
CDR3 DNA: TGCGCCAGCAGCTTGGGGTTTAGGGAGACCCAGTACTTC
CDR3 protein: CASSLGFRETQYF

J gene: TRBJ1-5
clone size: NA
D gene: NA
V gene: TRBV28
CDR3 DNA: TGTGCCAGCACGGTCGGGAATCAGCCCCAGCATTTT
CDR3 protein: CASTVGNQPQHF

J gene: TRBJ1-6
clone size: NA
D gene: NA
V gene: TRBV25-1
CDR3 DNA: TGTGCCAGCAGTCCTTGGGGCGACCCTAATTCACCCCTCCACTTT
CDR3 protein: CASSPWGDPNSPLHF

J gene: TRBJ1-2
clone size: NA
D gene: NA
V gene: TRBV7-9
CDR3 DNA: TGTGCCAGCAGCAGAATTACAGGGAACTATGGCTACACCTTC
CDR3 protein: CASSRITGNYGYTF

J gene: TRBJ2-2
clone size: NA
D gene: NA
V gene: TRBV5-1
CDR3 DNA: TGCGCCAGCAGTCCAGGTTGGCAGATGGGGTACGGGGAGCTGTTTTTT
CDR3 protein: CASSPGWQMGYGELFF

J gene: TRBJ1-1
clone size: NA
D gene: NA
V gene: TRBV28
CDR3 DNA: TGTGCCAGCAGTTGGGGGAGGAACACTGAAGCTTTCTTT
CDR3 protein: CASSWGRNTEAFF

J gene: TRBJ1-6
clone size: NA
D gene: NA
V gene: TRBV7-2
CDR3 DNA: TGTGCCAGCAGCTTAGTCAATTCACCCCTCCACTTT
CDR3 protein: CASSLVNSPLHF

J gene: TRBJ2-1
clone size: NA
D gene: NA
V gene: TRBV9
CDR3 DNA: TGTGCCAGCAGCCCGTCAGGAGTAGGCTACAATGAGCAGTTCTTC
CDR3 protein: CASSPSGVGYNEQFF

J gene: TRBJ1-2
clone size: NA
D gene: TRBD1
V gene: TRBV18
CDR3 DNA: TGTGCCAGCTCACCAGGAGGAGGACAGGGGGCTGGCTACACCTTC
CDR3 protein: CASSPGGGQGAGYTF

J gene: TRBJ2-1
clone size: NA
D gene: NA
V gene: TRBV5-1
CDR3 DNA: TGCGCCAGCGGCTTGAGACAATGGGCACCTTTCAATGAGCAGTTCTTC
CDR3 protein: CASGLRQWAPFNEQFF

J gene: TRBJ1-1
clone size: NA
D gene: TRBD1
V gene: TRBV27
CDR3 DNA: TGTGCCAGCGGGTTGACAGGGTCAAACACTGAAGCTTTCTTT
CDR3 protein: CASGLTGSNTEAFF